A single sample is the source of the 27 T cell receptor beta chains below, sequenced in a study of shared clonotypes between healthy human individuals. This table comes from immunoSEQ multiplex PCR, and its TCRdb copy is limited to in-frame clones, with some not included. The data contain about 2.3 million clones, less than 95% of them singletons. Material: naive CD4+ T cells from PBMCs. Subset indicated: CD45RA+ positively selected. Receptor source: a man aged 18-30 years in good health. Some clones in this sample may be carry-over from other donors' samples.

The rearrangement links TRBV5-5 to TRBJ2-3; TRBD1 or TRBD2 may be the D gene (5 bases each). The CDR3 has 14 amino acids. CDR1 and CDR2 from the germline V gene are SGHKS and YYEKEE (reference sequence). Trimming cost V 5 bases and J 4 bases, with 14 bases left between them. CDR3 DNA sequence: TGTGCCAGCAGTTCCGGGGCGGGCCCAGATACGCAGTATTTT. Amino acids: CASSSGAGPDTQYF. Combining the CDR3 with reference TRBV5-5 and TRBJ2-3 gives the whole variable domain DAGVTQSPTHLIKTRGQQVTLRCSPISGHKSVSWYQQVLGQGPQFIFQYYEKEERGRGNFPDRFSARQFPNYSSELNVNALLLGDSALYLCASSSGAGPDTQYFGPGTRLTVL.

The CDR3 nucleotides are TGTGCCAGCAGCCCCCAGGGTGGCGTCCATCAGTACTTC. Residues: CASSPQGGVHQYF. This chain uses TRBV6-5 with TRBJ2-7, with D maybe TRBD1 (5 bases). The CDR3 loop spans 13 amino acids. V lost 6 bases, J lost 10 bases, and 19 bases lay in between. Germline V gives CDR1 MNHEY, CDR2 SVGAGI.

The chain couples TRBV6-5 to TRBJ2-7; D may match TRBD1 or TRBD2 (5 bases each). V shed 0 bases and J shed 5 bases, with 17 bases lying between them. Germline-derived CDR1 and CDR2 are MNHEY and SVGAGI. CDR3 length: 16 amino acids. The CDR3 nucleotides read TGTGCCAGCAGTTACTCAGTTCTCGGGGCAAGAAACGAGCAGTACTTC. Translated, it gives CASSYSVLGARNEQYF.

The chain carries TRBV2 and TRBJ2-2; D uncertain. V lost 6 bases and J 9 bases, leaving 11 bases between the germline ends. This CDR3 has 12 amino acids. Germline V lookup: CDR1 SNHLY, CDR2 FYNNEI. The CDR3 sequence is CASSGPRWELFF. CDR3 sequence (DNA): TGTGCCAGCAGCGGCCCCCGCTGGGAGCTGTTTTTT.

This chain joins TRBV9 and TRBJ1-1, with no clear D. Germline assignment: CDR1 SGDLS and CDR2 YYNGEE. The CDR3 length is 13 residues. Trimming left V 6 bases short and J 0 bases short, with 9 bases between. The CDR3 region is CASTEGMNTEAFF. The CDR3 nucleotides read TGTGCCAGCACGGAAGGGATGAACACTGAAGCTTTCTTT.

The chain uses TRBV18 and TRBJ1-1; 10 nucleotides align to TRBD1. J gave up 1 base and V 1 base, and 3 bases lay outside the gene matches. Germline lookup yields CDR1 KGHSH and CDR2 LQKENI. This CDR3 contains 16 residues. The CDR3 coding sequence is TGTGCCAGCTCACCACGGACAGGGGGGTCGAACACTGAAGCTTTCTTT. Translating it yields CASSPRTGGSNTEAFF.

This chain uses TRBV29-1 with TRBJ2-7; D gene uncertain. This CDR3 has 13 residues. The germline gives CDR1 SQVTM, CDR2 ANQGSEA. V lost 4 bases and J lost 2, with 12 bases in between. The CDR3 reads CSVGSSVAYEQYF. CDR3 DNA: TGCAGCGTTGGTTCGTCAGTAGCCTACGAGCAGTACTTC.

CDR3 coding DNA: TGTGCCAGCAGCTTAGCTGGATACACCGGGGAGCTGTTTTTT. Translation gives CASSLAGYTGELFF. The chain joins TRBV7-8 to TRBJ2-2; D uncertain. V was trimmed by 0 bases and J by 3 bases, leaving 5 bases between them. The CDR3 has 14 amino acids. The germline V gene has CDR1 SGHVS and CDR2 FQNEAQ.

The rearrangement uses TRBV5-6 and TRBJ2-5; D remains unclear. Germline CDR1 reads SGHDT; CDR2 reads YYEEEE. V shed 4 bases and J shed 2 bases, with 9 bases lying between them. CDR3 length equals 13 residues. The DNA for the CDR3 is TGTGCCAGCAGCGCTTGGGCACAAGAGACCCAGTACTTC. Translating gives CASSAWAQETQYF.

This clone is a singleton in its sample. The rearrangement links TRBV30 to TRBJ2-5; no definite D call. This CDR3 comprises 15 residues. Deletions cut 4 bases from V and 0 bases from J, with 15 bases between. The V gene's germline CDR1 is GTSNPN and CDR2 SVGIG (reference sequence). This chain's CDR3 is CAWKVPELYQETQYF. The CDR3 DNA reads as TGTGCCTGGAAAGTCCCAGAGCTTTACCAAGAGACCCAGTACTTC.

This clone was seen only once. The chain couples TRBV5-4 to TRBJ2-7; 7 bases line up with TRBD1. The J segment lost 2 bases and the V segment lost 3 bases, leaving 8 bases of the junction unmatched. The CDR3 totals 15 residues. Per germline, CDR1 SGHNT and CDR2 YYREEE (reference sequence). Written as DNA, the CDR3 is TGTGCCAGCAGCTACCAAGGACAGGCTGCCTACGAGCAGTACTTC. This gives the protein CASSYQGQAAYEQYF.

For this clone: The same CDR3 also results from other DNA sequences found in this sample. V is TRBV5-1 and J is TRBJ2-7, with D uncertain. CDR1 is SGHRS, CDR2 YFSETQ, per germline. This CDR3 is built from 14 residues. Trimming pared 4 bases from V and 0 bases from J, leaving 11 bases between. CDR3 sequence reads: CASSLAGSSYEQYF. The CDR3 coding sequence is TGCGCCAGCAGCCTGGCAGGTAGCTCCTACGAGCAGTACTTC.

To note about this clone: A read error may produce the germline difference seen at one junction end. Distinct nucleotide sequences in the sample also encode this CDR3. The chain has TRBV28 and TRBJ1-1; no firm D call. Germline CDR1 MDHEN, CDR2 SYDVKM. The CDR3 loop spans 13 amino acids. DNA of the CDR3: TGTGCCAGTAGTTTAGGTGGGGAGCCTGAAGCTTTCTTT. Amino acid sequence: CASSLGGEPEAFF.

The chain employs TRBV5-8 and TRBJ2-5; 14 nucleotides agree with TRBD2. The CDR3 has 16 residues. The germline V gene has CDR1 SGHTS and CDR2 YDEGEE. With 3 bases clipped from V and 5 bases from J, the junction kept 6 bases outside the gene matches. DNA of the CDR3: TGTGCCAGCAGCTCCGGGACTAGCGGGAGCGTGGAGACCCAGTACTTC. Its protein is CASSSGTSGSVETQYF.

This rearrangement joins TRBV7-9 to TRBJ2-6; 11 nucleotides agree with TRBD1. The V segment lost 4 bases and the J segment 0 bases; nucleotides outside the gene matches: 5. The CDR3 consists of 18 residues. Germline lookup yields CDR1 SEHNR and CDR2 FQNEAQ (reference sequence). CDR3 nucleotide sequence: TGTGCCAGCAGCTCCAGGACAGGGGGCTCCTCTGGGGCCAACGTCCTGACTTTC. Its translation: CASSSRTGGSSGANVLTF. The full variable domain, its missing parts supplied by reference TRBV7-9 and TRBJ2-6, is DTGVSQNPRHKITKRGQNVTFRCDPISEHNRLYWYRQTLGQGPEFLTYFQNEAQLEKSRLLSDRFSAERPKGSFSTLEIQRTEQGDSAMYLCASSSRTGGSSGANVLTFGAGSRLTVL.

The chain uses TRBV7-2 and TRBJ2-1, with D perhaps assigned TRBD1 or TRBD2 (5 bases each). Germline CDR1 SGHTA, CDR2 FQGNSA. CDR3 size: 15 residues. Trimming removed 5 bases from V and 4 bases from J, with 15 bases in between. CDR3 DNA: TGTGCCAGCAGCGTCTGGGACGGAGCATACAATGAGCAGTTCTTC. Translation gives CASSVWDGAYNEQFF.

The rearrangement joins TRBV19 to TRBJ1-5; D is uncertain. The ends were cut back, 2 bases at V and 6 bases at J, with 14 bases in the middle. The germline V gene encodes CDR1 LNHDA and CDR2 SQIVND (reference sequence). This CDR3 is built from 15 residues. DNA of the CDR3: TGTGCCAGTAGTATACTCCTAAAAGAGGCTCAGCCCCAGCATTTT. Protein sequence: CASSILLKEAQPQHF.

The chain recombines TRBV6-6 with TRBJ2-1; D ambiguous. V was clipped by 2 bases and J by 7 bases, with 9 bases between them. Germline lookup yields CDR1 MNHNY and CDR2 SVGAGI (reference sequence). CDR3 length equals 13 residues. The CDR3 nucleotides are TGTGCCAGCAGTTACGGCAGGCCTAATGAGCAGTTCTTC. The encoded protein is CASSYGRPNEQFF.

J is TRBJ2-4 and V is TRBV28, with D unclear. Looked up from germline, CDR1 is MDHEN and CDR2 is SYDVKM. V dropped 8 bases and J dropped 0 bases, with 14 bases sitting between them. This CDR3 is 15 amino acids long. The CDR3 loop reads CASESEAIAKNIQYF. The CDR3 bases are TGTGCCAGCGAGAGTGAGGCAATAGCCAAAAACATTCAGTACTTC. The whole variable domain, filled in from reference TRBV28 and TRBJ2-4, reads DVKVTQSSRYLVKRTGEKVFLECVQDMDHENMFWYRQDPGLGLRLIYFSYDVKMKEKGDIPEGYSVSREKKERFSLILESASTNQTSMYLCASESEAIAKNIQYFGAGTRLSVL.

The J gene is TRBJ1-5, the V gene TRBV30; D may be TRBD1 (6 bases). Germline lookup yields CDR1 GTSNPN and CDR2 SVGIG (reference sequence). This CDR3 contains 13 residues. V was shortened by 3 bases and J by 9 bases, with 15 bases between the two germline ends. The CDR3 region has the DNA TGTGCCTGGAGCGCGACTTGGGGGCGGCCCCAGCATTTT. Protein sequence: CAWSATWGRPQHF.

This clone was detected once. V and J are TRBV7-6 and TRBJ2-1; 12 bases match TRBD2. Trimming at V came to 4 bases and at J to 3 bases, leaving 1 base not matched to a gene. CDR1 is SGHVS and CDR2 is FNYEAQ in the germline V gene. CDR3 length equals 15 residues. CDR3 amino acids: CASSSGLAGYNEQFF. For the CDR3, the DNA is TGTGCCAGCAGCTCGGGACTAGCGGGCTACAATGAGCAGTTCTTC.

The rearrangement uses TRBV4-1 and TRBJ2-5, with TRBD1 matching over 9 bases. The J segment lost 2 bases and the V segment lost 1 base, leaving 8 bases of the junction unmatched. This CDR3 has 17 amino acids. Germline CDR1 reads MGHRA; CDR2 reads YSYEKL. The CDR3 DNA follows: TGCGCCAGCAGCCAAGGCCCCCCGGGGACAGGGCAAGAGACCCAGTACTTC. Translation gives CASSQGPPGTGQETQYF.

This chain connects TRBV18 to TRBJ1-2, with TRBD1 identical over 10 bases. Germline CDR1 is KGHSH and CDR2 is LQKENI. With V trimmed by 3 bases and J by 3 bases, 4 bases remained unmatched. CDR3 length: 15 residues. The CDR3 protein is CASSPGTGVDYGYTF. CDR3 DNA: TGTGCCAGCTCACCCGGGACAGGGGTAGACTATGGCTACACCTTC. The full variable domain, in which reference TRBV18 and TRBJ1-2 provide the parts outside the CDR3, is NAGVMQNPRHLVRRRGQEARLRCSPMKGHSHVYWYRQLPEEGLKFMVYLQKENIIDESGMPKERFSAEFPKEGPSILRIQQVVRGDSAAYFCASSPGTGVDYGYTFGSGTRLTVV.

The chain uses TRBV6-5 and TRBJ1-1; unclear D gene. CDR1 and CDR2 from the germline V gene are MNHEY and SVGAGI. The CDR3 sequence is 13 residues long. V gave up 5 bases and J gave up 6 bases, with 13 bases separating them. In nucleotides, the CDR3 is TGTGCCAGCAGTCCCGGCCGGTGGGCTGAAGCTTTCTTT. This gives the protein CASSPGRWAEAFF.

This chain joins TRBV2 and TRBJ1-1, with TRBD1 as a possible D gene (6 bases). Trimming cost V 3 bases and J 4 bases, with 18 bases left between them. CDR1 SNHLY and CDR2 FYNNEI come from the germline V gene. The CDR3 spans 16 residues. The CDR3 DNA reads TGTGCCAGCAGTGATGATCCGGGGGCACAGGTCACTGAAGCTTTCTTT. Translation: CASSDDPGAQVTEAFF.

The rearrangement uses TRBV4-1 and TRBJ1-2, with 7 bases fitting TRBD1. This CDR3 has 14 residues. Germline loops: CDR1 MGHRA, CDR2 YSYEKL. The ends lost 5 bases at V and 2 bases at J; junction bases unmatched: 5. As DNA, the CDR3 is TGCGCCAGCAGCGCCCAACAGGGGAACTATGGCTACACCTTC. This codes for CASSAQQGNYGYTF.

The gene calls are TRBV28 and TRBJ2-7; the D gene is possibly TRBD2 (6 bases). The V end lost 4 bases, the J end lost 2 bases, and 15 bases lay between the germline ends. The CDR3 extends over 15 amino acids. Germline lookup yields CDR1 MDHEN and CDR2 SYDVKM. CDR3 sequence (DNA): TGTGCCAGCAGTTCGAACGGGAGAATCACCTACGAGCAGTACTTC. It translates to CASSSNGRITYEQYF.